The T cell receptor beta chain described here comes from a study of spatial heterogeneity in lung cancer. Overall study context: Combinations of a unique TCR and a UMI were tallied in raw reads, and on average each appeared more than ten times.

Time point here: sample taken at primary tumor resection. The donors, approximately 66 patients with untreated early-stage non-small cell lung cancer, provided the samples. No cells were sorted before sequencing. The whole RNA sequenced was extracted from tumor, nontumor lung or frozen PBMC. This clonotype was recorded at least ten times. The antigen is not known. TCRdb re-called the 5' RACE reads through MiXCR, storing one row per CDR3 protein. The repertoire consists of tens of thousands of distinct CDR3 sequences, with roughly 4.9% occurring once and the leading ten covering approximately 24%. Overall study results and limits: Whereas they appeared in blood less at follow-up, ubiquitous expanded tumor TCRs appeared there more at resection.

The V gene end was trimmed by 6 bases and the J gene end by 5 bases; junction bases not matched to a gene: 2. The CDR3 loop spans 12 amino acids. Germline V gene data show CDR1 as MNHNY and CDR2 as SVGAGI (reference sequence). This TCR was recovered from a female donor with early-stage non-small cell lung cancer. Sample: PBMCs, taken at surgery. The chain combines TRBV6-6 with TRBJ2-3; 7 bases map to TRBD1. In DNA, the CDR3 is TGTGCCAGCAGCGCAGGGGGAGATACGCAGTATTTT. Amino acid sequence: CASSAGGDTQYF.